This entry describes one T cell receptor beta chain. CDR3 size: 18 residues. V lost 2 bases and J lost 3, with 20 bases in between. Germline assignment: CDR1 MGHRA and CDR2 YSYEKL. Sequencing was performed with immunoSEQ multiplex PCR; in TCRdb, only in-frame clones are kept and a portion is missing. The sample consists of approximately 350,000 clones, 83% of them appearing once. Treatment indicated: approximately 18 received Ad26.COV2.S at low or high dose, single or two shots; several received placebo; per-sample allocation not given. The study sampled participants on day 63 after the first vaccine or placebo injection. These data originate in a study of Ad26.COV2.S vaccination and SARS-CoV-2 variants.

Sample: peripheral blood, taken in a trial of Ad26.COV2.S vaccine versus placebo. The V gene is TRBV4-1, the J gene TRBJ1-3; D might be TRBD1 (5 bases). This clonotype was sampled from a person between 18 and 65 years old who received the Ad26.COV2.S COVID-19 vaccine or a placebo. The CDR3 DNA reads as TGCGCCAGCAGCCAACTCTCCGGGGCCCGGAGGGGTGGAAACACCATATATTTT. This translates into CASSQLSGARRGGNTIYF.